What follows are 31 T cell receptor beta chains derived from one specimen sequenced in a study of regulatory T cells in long-lasting Graves disease. As for time point: newly diagnosed GD, antithyroid drugs for less than 3 months. PBMC RNA was the source of the TCR library. Arm-PCR of CDR3 regions and iRepertoire HTBI primers were the basis on which TCR beta libraries were built. TCRdb analysed the multiplex PCR reads with MiXCR anew, one entry per CDR3 protein. The top ten hold about 19% of the sample, which has some 330,000 distinct CDR3 sequences, about 12% seen once. This sample also appeared in a second study, on T cells in Graves' hyperthyroidism and ophthalmopathy.

Sequencing was performed on peripheral blood mononuclear cells (PBMCs), taken at new diagnosis, from a patient treated with antithyroid drugs. The receptors were gathered from a woman under 30 with Graves disease.

The genes are TRBV4-2 and TRBJ1-1; possible D gene TRBD1, 6 bases. V was pared by 6 bases and J by 5 bases, with 19 bases between. Germline V CDR1 and CDR2: LGHNA, YNFKEQ. The CDR3 contains 15 residues. CDR3 loop: CASRHNREGRTEAFF. DNA for the CDR3: TGTGCCAGCAGGCATAACAGGGAAGGAAGGACTGAAGCTTTCTTT.

This clonotype was recorded a few times. This chain joins TRBV18 and TRBJ2-7; no firm D call. CDR3 length: 14 residues. V was trimmed by 2 bases and J by 2 bases, leaving 10 bases between them. Looked up from germline, CDR1 is KGHSH and CDR2 is LQKENI. Here the CDR3 reads CASSPGVRTYEQYF. DNA for the CDR3: TGTGCCAGCTCACCAGGCGTCCGTACCTACGAGCAGTACTTC. The full variable domain, with the rest looked up from reference TRBV18 and TRBJ2-7, is NAGVMQNPRHLVRRRGQEARLRCSPMKGHSHVYWYRQLPEEGLKFMVYLQKENIIDESGMPKERFSAEFPKEGPSILRIQQVVRGDSAAYFCASSPGVRTYEQYFGPGTRLTVT.

This clonotype was seen ten or more times. This chain uses TRBV28 with TRBJ2-2; possibly TRBD1 for D (6 bases). With 2 bases removed from V and 2 bases from J, the gap between germline ends came to 18 bases. Looked up from germline, CDR1 is MDHEN and CDR2 is SYDVKM. The CDR3 consists of 18 residues. The DNA for the CDR3 is TGTGCCAGCAGTTTACCCCCCTGGGGGCAGCGAAACACCGGGGAGCTGTTTTTT. It translates to CASSLPPWGQRNTGELFF.

This clonotype was observed many times. The chain carries TRBV5-4 and TRBJ2-1; 8 bases line up with TRBD2. V shed 2 bases and J 0 bases; nucleotides not matched to a gene: 7. The CDR3 length is 17 residues. Looked up from germline, CDR1 is SGHNT and CDR2 is YYREEE (reference sequence). The CDR3 here is CASSFDLAGSSYNEQFF. The CDR3 DNA follows: TGTGCCAGCAGCTTTGACCTAGCGGGTAGCTCCTACAATGAGCAGTTCTTC.

This clonotype was seen repeatedly, ten times or more. This sequence joins TRBV20-1 and TRBJ2-7; D is unclear. The CDR3 is 12 amino acids. With 2 bases removed from V and 4 bases from J, the gap between germline ends came to 9 bases. CDR1 and CDR2 from the germline V gene are DFQATT and SNEGSKA (reference sequence). CDR3 region: CSARLGWYEQYF. The CDR3 DNA reads as TGCAGTGCTAGATTGGGATGGTACGAGCAGTACTTC.

A note on this clonotype: A much larger clonotype is one base distant, so this may be a read error. The V and J genes are TRBV28 and TRBJ2-4; D may correspond to TRBD1 or TRBD2 (6 bases each). Trimming cost V 5 bases and J 13 bases, with 24 bases left between them. Germline V gives CDR1 MDHEN, CDR2 SYDVKM. The CDR3 spans 15 residues. In DNA form, the CDR3 reads TGTGCCAGCAGTGGGGGGCAGGAGGTGGTGATAACCCAGTACTTC. Translation gives CASSGGQEVVITQYF.

Regarding this clonotype: Being one base from a much bigger clone, this may be a read error. The chain joins TRBV7-9 to TRBJ1-1, with D tentatively TRBD1 (5 bases). Germline loops: CDR1 SEHNR, CDR2 FQNEAQ (reference sequence). This CDR3 has 15 residues. The germline V and J ends were trimmed by 5 bases and 2 bases, with 15 bases remaining between them. The CDR3 DNA is TGTGCCAGCAGCCCACCCGGGACCATTAACACTGAAGCTTTCTTT. It yields the protein CASSPPGTINTEAFF.

The chain recombines TRBV4-1 with TRBJ1-1; no firm D call. This CDR3 contains 15 residues. The V end was cut by 2 bases, the J end by 1 base, with 11 bases between. CDR1 and CDR2 (germline): MGHRA, YSYEKL. The CDR3: CASSQFLTRNTEAFF. The CDR3 DNA reads TGCGCCAGCAGCCAATTTTTAACCAGGAACACTGAAGCTTTCTTT.

In its sample, this clonotype was seen a few times. The genes are TRBV27 and TRBJ2-2, with 9 bases aligning to TRBD2. The junction had 13 bases not matched to a gene; V was cut back by 5 bases and J by 9 bases. This CDR3 has 16 amino acids. Germline V gene data show CDR1 as MNHEY and CDR2 as SMNVEV (reference sequence). This CDR3 reads CASSPNSGSSTRELFF. CDR3 DNA sequence: TGTGCCAGCAGTCCCAATAGCGGGAGTTCGACGAGGGAGCTGTTTTTT.

The table lists this clonotype with many counts. This chain connects TRBV6-2 or TRBV6-3 to TRBJ2-1; 10 bases are shared with TRBD2. The CDR3 has 17 amino acids. With V trimmed by 2 bases and J by 6 bases, 10 bases remained unmatched. Germline V gene data show CDR1 as MNHEY and CDR2 as SVGEGT. The CDR3 DNA is TGTGCCAGCAGTTACCGTCTTGCTAGCGGGAGCGGCAATGAGCAGTTCTTC. This codes for CASSYRLASGSGNEQFF.

The V gene is TRBV19, the J gene TRBJ2-2; the D is unclear. The CDR3 extends over 14 amino acids. Per the germline V gene, CDR1 is LNHDA and CDR2 is SQIVND (reference sequence). V gave up 2 bases and J gave up 0 bases, with 4 bases separating them. The CDR3 is CASSIWANTGELFF. For the CDR3, the DNA is TGTGCCAGTAGTATATGGGCGAACACCGGGGAGCTGTTTTTT.

This clonotype turned up a few times. This chain links TRBV20-1 with TRBJ2-1; 8 nucleotides line up with TRBD2. J gave up 4 bases and V 7 bases, and 15 bases lay outside the gene matches. The CDR3 is 16 amino acids. Germline CDR1 reads DFQATT; CDR2 reads SNEGSKA (reference sequence). The CDR3 bases are TGCAGTGGGTCTCCGGGGGGGCGTTCCCTTTACAATGAGCAGTTCTTC. Protein product: CSGSPGGRSLYNEQFF.

There are many counts of this clonotype. The J gene is TRBJ1-4, the V gene TRBV7-9; 7 positions match TRBD1. The CDR3 runs to 12 residues. Germline CDR1 SEHNR, CDR2 FQNEAQ (reference sequence). The junction had 6 bases not matched to a gene; V was cut back by 5 bases and J by 12 bases. The CDR3, as DNA: TGTGCCAGCAGCCCAACCGGGACAGAACTGTTTTTT. Translating it yields CASSPTGTELFF.

V gene TRBV20-1 combines with J gene TRBJ2-1, with D maybe TRBD2 (6 bases). V was pared by 6 bases and J by 7 bases, with 16 bases between. Germline V gene lookup returns CDR1 DFQATT and CDR2 SNEGSKA (reference sequence). The CDR3 runs 13 residues. The CDR3 is CSAPRDSQNEQFF. The DNA for the CDR3 is TGCAGTGCGCCCCGGGACTCTCAAAATGAGCAGTTCTTC.

In this sample, this clonotype turned up many times. The chain uses TRBV12-3 or TRBV12-4 and TRBJ1-1; tentatively, D is TRBD1 (6 bases). The CDR3 is made up of 13 amino acids. The V end lost 5 bases, the J end lost 8 bases, and 15 bases lay between the germline ends. This CDR3 reads CASSPLSGTEAFF. CDR3 sequence (DNA): TGTGCCAGCAGTCCGTTGTCCGGGACAGAAGCTTTCTTT.

The J gene is TRBJ2-1, the V gene TRBV12-3 or TRBV12-4; TRBD2 agrees at 10 bases. The ends lost 6 bases at V and 5 bases at J; junction bases unmatched: 7. This CDR3 has 15 residues. In nucleotides, the CDR3 is TGTGCCAGCAGCTACACTAGCGGGAACCACAATGAGCAGTTCTTC. It translates to CASSYTSGNHNEQFF.

Ten or more counts support this clonotype. The genes are TRBV12-3 or TRBV12-4 and TRBJ2-5, with D possibly being TRBD2 (5 bases). Trimming left V 5 bases short and J 9 bases short, with 16 bases between. The CDR3 runs 13 residues. The CDR3 loop reads CASSDREGSSQYF. DNA for the CDR3: TGTGCCAGCAGTGACCGGGAAGGTTCGTCCCAGTACTTC.

J is TRBJ2-3 and V is TRBV27; 12 bases are a match to TRBD2. The CDR3 is 15 amino acids. V gave up 7 bases and J gave up 6 bases; unmatched junction bases: 8. Germline V CDR1 and CDR2: MNHEY, SMNVEV (reference sequence). The DNA of the CDR3 is TGTGCCAGCACCGGACTAGCGGGGATAGAGGATACGCAGTATTTT. Protein: CASTGLAGIEDTQYF.

This clonotype was found many times. V and J are TRBV10-3 and TRBJ2-5; D might be TRBD1 (6 bases). V shed 6 bases and J shed 1 base, with 12 bases lying between them. Germline values: CDR1 ENHRY, CDR2 SYGVKD. This CDR3 region has 14 residues. The CDR3 is CAISAGTLQETQYF. In nucleotides, the CDR3 is TGTGCCATCAGCGCCGGGACACTCCAAGAGACCCAGTACTTC.

There are many counts of this clonotype. The chain's CDR3 is CAISERASGRVSGEQYF. CDR3 coding DNA: TGTGCCATCAGTGAGAGAGCTAGCGGGAGGGTGTCGGGTGAGCAGTACTTC. This chain connects TRBV10-3 to TRBJ2-7; 12 bases agree with TRBD2. CDR1 ENHRY and CDR2 SYGVKD come from the germline V gene. The CDR3 contains 17 residues. Trimming at V came to 2 bases and at J to 7 bases, leaving 12 bases not matched to a gene.

This clonotype turned up a few times. The V call is TRBV7-8, the J call TRBJ1-2; 8 bases are a match to TRBD1. The CDR3 runs to 15 residues. Looked up from germline, CDR1 is SGHVS and CDR2 is FQNEAQ. V shed 1 base and J 10 bases; nucleotides not matched to a gene: 11. The CDR3 DNA is TGTGCCAGCAGCTTAGGGGCAGGGGGCAGTACTGACTACACCTTC. It specifies CASSLGAGGSTDYTF.

This clonotype was observed many times. The chain carries TRBV30 and TRBJ1-2; TRBD1 aligns across 7 bases. Unmatched junction bases numbered 10, after V lost 2 bases and J lost 4 bases. Looked up from germline, CDR1 is GTSNPN and CDR2 is SVGIG (reference sequence). This CDR3 has 15 residues. This chain's CDR3 is CAWSFRQGRGYGYTF. CDR3 DNA sequence: TGTGCCTGGAGTTTCAGACAGGGCCGGGGCTATGGCTACACCTTC.

This clonotype was seen many times. The chain is built from TRBV11-2 and TRBJ2-1; unclear D gene. This CDR3 is built from 13 residues. V shed 3 bases and J shed 8 bases, with 11 bases lying between them. The germline CDR1 and CDR2 sequences are SGHAT and FQNNGV. CDR3 region: CASSFDRGDEQFF. In DNA form, the CDR3 reads TGTGCCAGCAGCTTCGACCGTGGGGATGAGCAGTTCTTC.

At least ten counts were recorded for this clonotype. The genes are TRBV28 and TRBJ2-7, with 9 nucleotides matching TRBD2. Per germline, CDR1 MDHEN and CDR2 SYDVKM. The CDR3 contains 19 residues. Germline trimming cut 1 base from V and 3 bases from J; bases unmatched to any gene: 16. Here the CDR3 reads CASSLSLRGGLAGYYEQYF. In DNA, the CDR3 is TGTGCCAGCAGTTTATCTCTACGAGGGGGCCTAGCGGGATACTACGAGCAGTACTTC.

This clonotype was counted many times. The chain carries TRBV6-5 and TRBJ2-5; D remains unclear. CDR3 size: 12 residues. Trimming stripped 2 bases from V and 4 bases from J, with 5 bases between. Germline values: CDR1 MNHEY, CDR2 SVGAGI. The CDR3 sequence: CASSYGSETQYF. DNA for the CDR3: TGTGCCAGCAGTTACGGGTCAGAGACCCAGTACTTC.

This clonotype has at least ten counts. This chain joins TRBV6-2 or TRBV6-3 and TRBJ2-5; the D is unclear. Looked up from germline, CDR1 is MNHEY and CDR2 is SVGEGT. Deletions cut 6 bases from V and 4 bases from J, with 15 bases between. The CDR3 is 14 residues long. CDR3 region: CASSVTSPPETQYF. The CDR3 nucleotides read TGTGCCAGCAGCGTTACGTCCCCGCCAGAGACCCAGTACTTC.

This sequence joins TRBV5-1 and TRBJ1-5; 7 nucleotides align to TRBD1. V gave up 0 bases and J gave up 3 bases; unmatched junction bases: 27. Germline lookup yields CDR1 SGHRS and CDR2 YFSETQ. CDR3 length: 23 amino acids. The CDR3 loop is CASSLGDRVLHGLLKGSNQPQHF. In nucleotides, the CDR3 is TGCGCCAGCAGCTTGGGGGACAGAGTCCTCCACGGACTACTAAAGGGCTCCAATCAGCCCCAGCATTTT.

This clonotype has only a few counts. The rearrangement links TRBV7-2 to TRBJ1-2; D is ambiguous. Germline V CDR1 and CDR2: SGHTA, FQGNSA. V lost 1 base and J 1 base, leaving 10 bases between the germline ends. The CDR3 loop spans 15 amino acids. As DNA, the CDR3 is TGTGCCAGCAGCTTAGAATTAGGATTTAACTATGGCTACACCTTC. It translates to CASSLELGFNYGYTF.

This clonotype has a count of ten or more. J is TRBJ2-1 and V is TRBV6-5; 9 nucleotides align to TRBD2. The CDR3 spans 18 residues. The V segment lost 0 bases and the J segment 3 bases; nucleotides outside the gene matches: 9. The germline V gene has CDR1 MNHEY and CDR2 SVGAGI. The CDR3 DNA reads as TGTGCCAGCAGTTACTCAAATCTGCTAGCGGGGAGCTACAATGAGCAGTTCTTC. As protein: CASSYSNLLAGSYNEQFF.

In its sample, this clonotype was seen many times. This chain joins TRBV20-1 and TRBJ2-1, with 9 nucleotides matching TRBD2. Germline CDR1 reads DFQATT; CDR2 reads SNEGSKA (reference sequence). V lost 0 bases, J lost 4 bases, and 7 bases stayed unmatched. CDR3 length: 16 amino acids. The CDR3 protein is CSARDTTSGYYNEQFF. CDR3 sequence (DNA): TGCAGTGCTAGAGATACCACTAGCGGGTATTACAATGAGCAGTTCTTC.

This clonotype was observed at least ten times. The V gene is TRBV6-1, the J gene TRBJ2-3; 12 bases are shared with TRBD2. This CDR3 contains 18 residues. Germline-derived CDR1 and CDR2 are MNHNS and SASEGT. V shed 6 bases, J shed 1 base, and the junction held 11 bases outside the gene matches. The CDR3 protein is CASRSLAGGHPGTDTQYF. CDR3 nucleotide sequence: TGTGCCAGCAGGTCCCTAGCGGGAGGGCACCCGGGCACAGATACGCAGTATTTT.